A selection of T cell receptor beta chains follows, all from one sample in a study of blood T cell repertoires in COVID-19. Sequencing used immunoSEQ multiplex PCR; TCRdb keeps in-frame clones, though not all of them. Among 200,000 to 300,000 clones listed, 84% were seen once. The sequenced sample was peripheral blood. These receptors came from a man aged 55 to 70 with acute or convalescent COVID-19. CDR3s include the opening cysteine and the closing phenylalanine or tryptophan. The D gene is left open where the match is weak. Not every row has a clone size; where given, it reads once, few, many or a size class.

TRBD1,NA,TRBV28,TRBJ1-2,TGTGCCAGCAGTTTCGGACAGGGGTGGAGAGGCTACACCTTC,CASSFGQGWRGYTF
TRBD2,NA,TRBV7-2,TRBJ2-7,TGTGCCAGCAGCCCGGGAGGGAGGCCCTTGGAGCAGTACTTC,CASSPGGRPLEQYF
TRBD1,NA,TRBV14,TRBJ1-1,TGTGCCAGCAGCAGACAGGGATACACTGAAGCTTTCTTT,CASSRQGYTEAFF
TRBD1,NA,TRBV27,TRBJ1-2,TGTGCCAGCAGTCCCCGGACAGGCTATGGCTACACCTTC,CASSPRTGYGYTF
TRBD2,NA,TRBV6-5,TRBJ2-1,TGTGCCAGCAATCTGAGACTAGCGGGAAACAATGAGCAGTTCTTC,CASNLRLAGNNEQFF
NA,NA,TRBV25-1,TRBJ2-7,TGTGCCAGCAGTGAGTCAGGGGATGGGGTGGACGAGCAGTACTTC,CASSESGDGVDEQYF
NA,NA,TRBV11-2,TRBJ2-2,TGTGCCAGCAGCCCACGTGGGGCAGCCACGAACACCGGGGAGCTGTTTTTT,CASSPRGAATNTGELFF
NA,once,TRBV15,TRBJ2-5,TGTGCCACCAGCAGAGCGCCTCCGGGGGAGACCCAGTACTTC,CATSRAPPGETQYF
TRBD2,NA,TRBV30,TRBJ2-7,TGTGCCTGGACCCTGTATGGGGGGGGCTCCTACGAGCAGTACTTC,CAWTLYGGGSYEQYF
NA,NA,TRBV6-2/TRBV6-3,TRBJ2-5,TGTGCCAGCAGTTACGGCGGATCTAAAGAGACCCAGTACTTC,CASSYGGSKETQYF
TRBD2,NA,TRBV5-1,TRBJ2-3,TGCGCCAGCAGCTTGGGACTAGCGTCAGATACGCAGTATTTT,CASSLGLASDTQYF
TRBD1,NA,TRBV5-6,TRBJ1-6,TGTGCCAGCAGCCCGGGACAGATGAATTCACCCCTCCACTTT,CASSPGQMNSPLHF
TRBD1,NA,TRBV7-6,TRBJ1-1,TGTGCCAGCAGCTTGGGACAGCCGAACACTGAAGCTTTCTTT,CASSLGQPNTEAFF
NA,NA,TRBV28,TRBJ1-1,TGTGCCAGCAGTTTCGGGCAACGGAGGACTAACACTGAAGCTTTCTTT,CASSFGQRRTNTEAFF
TRBD2,NA,TRBV6-5,TRBJ2-4,TGTGCCAGCAGCGCCGGGGGGGACATTCAGTACTTC,CASSAGGDIQYF
TRBD1,NA,TRBV7-8,TRBJ1-2,TGTGCCAGCAGCTGGGGGTTGGACAGGGATGGCTACACCTTC,CASSWGLDRDGYTF
NA,NA,TRBV11-2,TRBJ1-5,TGTGCCAGCAGCTTAGAAAACAGTGATCAGCCCCAGCATTTT,CASSLENSDQPQHF
NA,NA,TRBV28,TRBJ2-1,TGTGCCAGCAGTCAAACCGGGGACAAATACAATGAGCAGTTCTTC,CASSQTGDKYNEQFF
NA,NA,TRBV2,TRBJ1-2,TGTGCCAGCAGCAATGACCTCGGAGGGAACTATGGCTACACCTTC,CASSNDLGGNYGYTF
NA,NA,TRBV5-1,TRBJ1-4,TGCGCCAGCAGGCTTGTGATAGATGAAAAACTGTTTTTT,CASRLVIDEKLFF
NA,NA,TRBV27,TRBJ1-2,TGTGCCAGCAGCCTGGGACACCTCCGAGGTGGCTACACCTTC,CASSLGHLRGGYTF
NA,few,TRBV10-3,TRBJ2-2,TGTGCCATCAGTGAGTCGTGGTACCCGGGCACCGGGGAGCTGTTTTTT,CAISESWYPGTGELFF
NA,NA,TRBV5-1,TRBJ2-1,TGCGCCAGCAGCTTGTCCAACAATGAGCAGTTCTTC,CASSLSNNEQFF
TRBD1,NA,TRBV3-1/TRBV3-2,TRBJ2-2,TGTGCCAGCAGCTCCCGACAGGGGCGCACCGGGGAGCTGTTTTTT,CASSSRQGRTGELFF
TRBD2,once,TRBV27,TRBJ2-2,TGTGCCAGCAGTTTATCGGGCGGGGGGCGCACCGGGGAGCTGTTTTTT,CASSLSGGGRTGELFF
NA,NA,TRBV7-6,TRBJ2-6,TGTGCCAGCAGCTTAGGCCCACAGGGCCCGTTCTCTGGGGCCAACGTCCTGACTTTC,CASSLGPQGPFSGANVLTF
NA,few,TRBV4-2,TRBJ1-3,TGTGCCAGCAGCCAACGGTTATCAGGAAACACCATATATTTT,CASSQRLSGNTIYF
NA,NA,TRBV5-4,TRBJ2-2,TGTGCCAGCAGACCTGATATAGTAAACGGGGAGCTGTTTTTT,CASRPDIVNGELFF
NA,NA,TRBV11-2,TRBJ2-1,TGTGCCAGCAGGGGGGGGGCGAACAGGGCGGAAAATGAGCAGTTCTTC,CASRGGANRAENEQFF
NA,NA,TRBV2,TRBJ2-7,TGTGCCAGCAGTGGGGGGGACAGTCGGTACGAGCAGTACTTC,CASSGGDSRYEQYF
NA,NA,TRBV19,TRBJ1-5,TGTGCCAGTAGCAAACAGGCGGGGCAGCCCCAGCATTTT,CASSKQAGQPQHF
TRBD1,NA,TRBV28,TRBJ2-7,TGTGCCAGCAGTTCTGCGGGACAGGGGGAGTACGAGCAGTACTTC,CASSSAGQGEYEQYF
TRBD1,once,TRBV5-1,TRBJ2-3,TGCGCCAGCAGCTTGGCCGACAGGGCTCCAGATACGCAGTATTTT,CASSLADRAPDTQYF
TRBD1,NA,TRBV3-1/TRBV3-2,TRBJ2-4,TGTGCCAGCAGCCGATCCGACAGGGGGTTCGGGAACATTCAGTACTTC,CASSRSDRGFGNIQYF
TRBD1,NA,TRBV7-2,TRBJ2-1,TGTGCCAGCAGCTTAGGAGGGACAGGGGTTAGCAATGAGCAGTTCTTC,CASSLGGTGVSNEQFF
TRBD1,NA,TRBV18,TRBJ1-3,TGTGCCAGCTCACCTCCCGGGACAGTCATTATTTCTGGAAACACCATATATTTT,CASSPPGTVIISGNTIYF
NA,NA,TRBV7-3,TRBJ2-3,TGTGCCAGCAGCCGGACAGCAGCAGATACGCAGTATTTT,CASSRTAADTQYF
NA,few,TRBV4-2,TRBJ1-2,TGTGCCAGCAGCCCGCGGGCAGGGCCCGGGAGCTATGGCTACACCTTC,CASSPRAGPGSYGYTF
TRBD1,NA,TRBV4-2,TRBJ2-5,TGTGCCAGCAGCCGAGGACAGGGAGGAGAGACCCAGTACTTC,CASSRGQGGETQYF
TRBD2,NA,TRBV7-9,TRBJ2-1,TGTGCCAGCAGCGGACTAGTAAATAATGAGCAGTTCTTC,CASSGLVNNEQFF
TRBD1,NA,TRBV28,TRBJ2-7,TGTGCCAGCAGATCACAGGGGACCGACTCCTACGAGCAGTACTTC,CASRSQGTDSYEQYF
NA,NA,TRBV28,TRBJ1-3,TGTGCCAGCAGTTTTACGGGTGGTGGAAACACCATATATTTT,CASSFTGGGNTIYF
TRBD1,NA,TRBV27,TRBJ1-5,TGTGCCAGCAGTTTAGGACAGGGAAGCAATCAGCCCCAGCATTTT,CASSLGQGSNQPQHF
NA,few,TRBV4-3,TRBJ2-2,TGCGCCAGCAGCCAAGATTCCCTAGCTGGCCGGGAGCTGTTTTTT,CASSQDSLAGRELFF
TRBD1,once,TRBV13,TRBJ1-3,TGTGCCAGCAGCATTAGCAGTGGACAGGGGCTAAACACCATATATTTT,CASSISSGQGLNTIYF
NA,NA,TRBV28,TRBJ1-5,TGTGCCAGCAGTTCCTCGGAGTTGAATCAGCCCCAGCATTTT,CASSSSELNQPQHF
TRBD1,NA,TRBV11-2,TRBJ2-2,TGTGCCAGCAGCTTTCGGACAGGGAACACCGGGGAGCTGTTTTTT,CASSFRTGNTGELFF
NA,NA,TRBV5-1,TRBJ1-6,TGCGCCAGCAGCTTCAACAGGGACTCCTATAATTCACCCCTCCACTTT,CASSFNRDSYNSPLHF
NA,NA,TRBV19,TRBJ2-7,TGTGCCAGTACCCCCCCCTATAACTCCTACGAGCAGTACTTC,CASTPPYNSYEQYF
NA,NA,TRBV11-2,TRBJ2-5,TGTGCCAGCAGCTTGCTAGCTACCGGGGAGACCCAGTACTTC,CASSLLATGETQYF
NA,NA,TRBV12-3/TRBV12-4,TRBJ2-7,TGTGCCAGCAGTACAGGGTTCTCCTACGAGCAGTACTTC,CASSTGFSYEQYF
NA,NA,TRBV3-1/TRBV3-2,TRBJ2-6,TGTGCCAGCAGCCAAGACTCGGGGACTGGGGCCAACGTCCTGACTTTC,CASSQDSGTGANVLTF
TRBD2,once,TRBV6-4,TRBJ2-6,TGTGCCAGCAGTGACGGGAGGGCTGGGGCCAACGTCCTGACTTTC,CASSDGRAGANVLTF
TRBD1,NA,TRBV5-8,TRBJ2-7,TGTGCCAGCAGCTTGGAATCACGGGACAGAGGGCTTTATGAGCAGTACTTC,CASSLESRDRGLYEQYF
NA,NA,TRBV2,TRBJ1-6,TGTGCCAGCAGTGAATTAGCGGTGAATAATTCACCCCTCCACTTT,CASSELAVNNSPLHF